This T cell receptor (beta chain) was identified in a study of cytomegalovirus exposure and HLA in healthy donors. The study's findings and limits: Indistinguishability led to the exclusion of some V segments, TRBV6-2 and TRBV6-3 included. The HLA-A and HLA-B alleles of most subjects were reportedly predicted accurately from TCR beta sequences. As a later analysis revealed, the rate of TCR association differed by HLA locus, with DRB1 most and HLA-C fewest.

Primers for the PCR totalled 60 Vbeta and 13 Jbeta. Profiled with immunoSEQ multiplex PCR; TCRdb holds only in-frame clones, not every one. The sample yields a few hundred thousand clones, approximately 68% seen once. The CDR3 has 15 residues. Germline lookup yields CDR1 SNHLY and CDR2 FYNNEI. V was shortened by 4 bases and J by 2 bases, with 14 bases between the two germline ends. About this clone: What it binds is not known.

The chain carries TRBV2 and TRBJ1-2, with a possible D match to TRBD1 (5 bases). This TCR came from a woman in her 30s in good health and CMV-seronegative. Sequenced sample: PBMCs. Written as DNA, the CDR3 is TGTGCCAGCAGTGCACAGGCGACGCCAAACTATGGCTACACCTTC. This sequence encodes CASSAQATPNYGYTF.